The rows below give T cell receptor beta chains drawn from one sample of a study of technical replicates of blood from a few donors. The repertoire was sequenced with immunoSEQ multiplex PCR; TCRdb's copy has only in-frame clones and lacks some. This sample has tens of thousands of clones, with around 96% found just once. Sequencing was done on a sample of PBMCs. These receptors were obtained from a human donor in good health. Some clones in this sample may be carry-over from other donors' samples. Both conserved end residues are part of each CDR3. The D gene is left open where the match is weak. Size is stated for part of the rows, as once, few or many counts, or as a class when the clone is expanded.

V,D,J,size,DNA,CDR3
TRBV13,TRBD1,TRBJ1-5,-,TGTGCCAGCAATGGACAGGGCCTTGATCAGCCCCAGCATTTT,CASNGQGLDQPQHF
TRBV2,-,TRBJ1-1,once,TGTGCCAGCATGATCTCGGGCAGAAAAGGGGCTGAAGCTTTCTTT,CASMISGRKGAEAFF
TRBV12-2,-,TRBJ2-2,-,TGTGCAAGTCGCTTACCCCGTGGGGGGTCGGGCACCGGGGAGCTGTTTTTT,CASRLPRGGSGTGELFF
TRBV18,-,TRBJ1-6,-,TGTGCCAGCTCACCCGGGAATTCACCCCTCCACTTT,CASSPGNSPLHF
TRBV5-5,-,TRBJ1-1,-,TGTGCCAGCAGCATGGGTGCCAGGGCTGAAGCTTTCTTT,CASSMGARAEAFF
TRBV6-5,-,TRBJ1-6,-,TGTGCCAGCAGTTCCCGCCAGGGTTTTTCACCCCTCCACTTT,CASSSRQGFSPLHF
TRBV6-1,TRBD1,TRBJ2-7,-,TGTGCCAGCAGTGAGTCCGGGACAGGTCTCTACGAGCAGTACTTC,CASSESGTGLYEQYF
TRBV4-2,TRBD2,TRBJ2-1,-,TGTGCCAGCAGCCAAGAAACATCAGAGACTAGCTTCCCCAATGAGCAGTTCTTC,CASSQETSETSFPNEQFF
TRBV29-1,-,TRBJ1-4,-,TGCAGCGCAGAACCGCCTGCGGGAGAAAAACTGTTTTTT,CSAEPPAGEKLFF
TRBV4-1,TRBD1,TRBJ2-4,-,TGCGCCAGCAGCCAAGACCCCCGCAGGGGGCTGAACAAAAACATTCAGTACTTC,CASSQDPRRGLNKNIQYF
TRBV11-2,-,TRBJ1-1,-,TGTGCCAGCAGCTCCAGGGTCGTGAACACTGAAGCTTTCTTT,CASSSRVVNTEAFF
TRBV6-5,TRBD2,TRBJ2-7,-,TGTGCCAGCAGTCTGAGCGGGAGGGCCTTGGACGAGCAGTACTTC,CASSLSGRALDEQYF
TRBV30,-,TRBJ1-6,once,TGTGCCTGGAGTACACAGGGAAAGGGGAACTCACCCCTCCACTTT,CAWSTQGKGNSPLHF
TRBV9,-,TRBJ1-2,once,TGTGCCAGCAGCGTAGGGGGCACCTATGGCTACACCTTC,CASSVGGTYGYTF
TRBV6-5,TRBD1,TRBJ2-7,-,TGTGCCAGCATTCGGCAGGGGGATTACGAGCAGTACTTC,CASIRQGDYEQYF
TRBV15,-,TRBJ1-5,-,TGTGCCACCAGCAGAGATCTGGGGGGGCAGGGCAATCAGCCCCAGCATTTT,CATSRDLGGQGNQPQHF
TRBV27,TRBD2,TRBJ2-1,-,TGTGCCAGCAGTCCACTTAGCGGGAGGGCGAATGAGCAGTTCTTC,CASSPLSGRANEQFF
TRBV19,TRBD2,TRBJ2-7,-,TGTGCCAGTAGTATAGATCGCCTAGCGGGGGAAAACGAGCAGTACTTC,CASSIDRLAGENEQYF
TRBV11-2,-,TRBJ1-3,-,TGTGCCAGCAGCCGCCCGGGGACAAGGTTTGGAAACACCATATATTTT,CASSRPGTRFGNTIYF
TRBV6-1,TRBD2,TRBJ2-3,once,TGTGCCAGCAGTGCGACCTCAGCGGGGGGGCCGGGTACGCAGTATTTT,CASSATSAGGPGTQYF
TRBV4-3,-,TRBJ2-1,-,TGCGCCAGCAGCCAAGAACGGGTGTACAATGAGCAGTTCTTC,CASSQERVYNEQFF
TRBV2,TRBD1,TRBJ1-5,-,TGTGCCAGCAGCGACCGGGACAGGAACCAGCCCCAGCATTTT,CASSDRDRNQPQHF
TRBV6-5,TRBD2,TRBJ2-5,-,TGTGCCAGCAGGGGGGGGGCTAGCGGGCAAGAGACCCAGTACTTC,CASRGGASGQETQYF
TRBV7-9,TRBD2,TRBJ2-7,-,TGTGCCAGCAGGCCCGACCGGGGGGGATTCAGAAACGAGCAGTACTTC,CASRPDRGGFRNEQYF
TRBV6-5,TRBD1,TRBJ1-4,-,TGTGCCAGCAGTTACTCGGCAGGGGGGCTTAATGAAAAACTGTTTTTT,CASSYSAGGLNEKLFF
TRBV2,TRBD2,TRBJ2-1,-,TGTGCCAGCAAGCGGGGTGCCTACAATGAGCAGTTCTTC,CASKRGAYNEQFF
TRBV19,TRBD1,TRBJ1-3,-,TGTGCCAGTAGTATCGACAGGGCGCCTGGAAACACCATATATTTT,CASSIDRAPGNTIYF
TRBV2,-,TRBJ2-7,-,TGTGCCAGCATCCAGGGGATGGCCTACGAGCAGTACTTC,CASIQGMAYEQYF
TRBV6-1,-,TRBJ1-1,-,TGTGCCAGCAGACAAGAGGACAGCATGAACACTGAAGCTTTCTTT,CASRQEDSMNTEAFF
TRBV9,-,TRBJ2-2,-,TGTGCCAGCAGCGTAGGGGGCGAGAACACCGGGGAGCTGTTTTTT,CASSVGGENTGELFF
TRBV5-1,TRBD2,TRBJ2-1,-,TGCGCCAGCAGGCAAAGACCGATCGGGGGACTAGCTGCCAATGAGCAGTTCTTC,CASRQRPIGGLAANEQFF
TRBV6-1,-,TRBJ1-2,-,TGTGCCAGCAGTGAATCTATTGGGCAGAGCTATGGCTACACCTTC,CASSESIGQSYGYTF
TRBV2,TRBD1,TRBJ2-7,-,TGTGCCAGCAGGCGACAGGGGGCTTCCTACGAGCAGTACTTC,CASRRQGASYEQYF
TRBV30,-,TRBJ2-7,-,TGTGCCTGGGACACGACAGACGCCTACGAGCAGTACTTC,CAWDTTDAYEQYF
TRBV29-1,-,TRBJ2-5,-,TGCAGCGCCGGAGGGTTTGGAGAGACCCAGTACTTC,CSAGGFGETQYF
TRBV7-7,TRBD2,TRBJ2-5,-,TGTGCCAGCAGCCCTTTAGCGGGGGGCCAAGAGACCCAGTACTTC,CASSPLAGGQETQYF
TRBV18,TRBD2,TRBJ2-1,-,TGTGCCAGCTCACCAGGAGCGGGAGTCATGAATGAGCAGTTCTTC,CASSPGAGVMNEQFF